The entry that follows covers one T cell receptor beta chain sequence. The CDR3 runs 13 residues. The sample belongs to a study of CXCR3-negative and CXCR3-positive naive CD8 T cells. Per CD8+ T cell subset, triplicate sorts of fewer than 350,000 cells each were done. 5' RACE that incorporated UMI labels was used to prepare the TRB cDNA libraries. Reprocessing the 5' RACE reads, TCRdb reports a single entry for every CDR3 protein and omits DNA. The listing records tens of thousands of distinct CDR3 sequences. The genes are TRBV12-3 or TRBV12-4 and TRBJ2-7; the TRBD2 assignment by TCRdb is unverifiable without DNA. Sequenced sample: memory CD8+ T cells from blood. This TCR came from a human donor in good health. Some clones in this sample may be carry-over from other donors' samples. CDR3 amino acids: CASTPPGSYEQYF.